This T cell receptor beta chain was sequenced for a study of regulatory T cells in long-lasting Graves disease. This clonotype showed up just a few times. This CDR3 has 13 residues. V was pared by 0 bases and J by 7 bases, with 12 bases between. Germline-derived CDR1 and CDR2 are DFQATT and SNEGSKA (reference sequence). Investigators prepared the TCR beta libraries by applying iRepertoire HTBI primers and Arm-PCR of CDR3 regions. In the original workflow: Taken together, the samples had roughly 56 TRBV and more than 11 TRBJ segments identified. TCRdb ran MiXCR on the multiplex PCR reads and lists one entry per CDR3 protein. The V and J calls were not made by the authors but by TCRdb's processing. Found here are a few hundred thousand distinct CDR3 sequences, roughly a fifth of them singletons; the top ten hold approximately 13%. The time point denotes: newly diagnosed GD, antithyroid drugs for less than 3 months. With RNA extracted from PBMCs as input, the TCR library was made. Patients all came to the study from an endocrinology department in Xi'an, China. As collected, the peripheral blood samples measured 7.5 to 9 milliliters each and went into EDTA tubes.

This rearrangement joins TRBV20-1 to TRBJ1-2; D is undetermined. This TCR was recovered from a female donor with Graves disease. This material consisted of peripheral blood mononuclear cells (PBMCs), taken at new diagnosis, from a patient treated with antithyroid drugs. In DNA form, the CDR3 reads TGCAGTGCTAGAGATACGAGGGTTGCTGGCTACACCTTC. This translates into CSARDTRVAGYTF.